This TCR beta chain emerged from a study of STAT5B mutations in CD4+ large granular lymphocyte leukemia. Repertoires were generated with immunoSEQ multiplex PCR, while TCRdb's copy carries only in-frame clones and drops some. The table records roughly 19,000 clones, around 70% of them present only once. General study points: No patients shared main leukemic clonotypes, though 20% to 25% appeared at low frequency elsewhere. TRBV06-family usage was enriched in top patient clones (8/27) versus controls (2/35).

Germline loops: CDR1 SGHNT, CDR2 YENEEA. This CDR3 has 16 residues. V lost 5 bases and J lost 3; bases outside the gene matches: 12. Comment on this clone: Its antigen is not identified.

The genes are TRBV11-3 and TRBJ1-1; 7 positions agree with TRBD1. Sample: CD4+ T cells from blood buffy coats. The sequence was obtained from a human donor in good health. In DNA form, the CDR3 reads TGTGCCAGCAGCCCTCGTCTAGGACAGGCGGACACTGAAGCTTTCTTT. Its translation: CASSPRLGQADTEAFF.